The sequence of this T cell receptor beta chain was determined in a study of T cells in Graves' hyperthyroidism and ophthalmopathy. The wider study: The authors collected peripheral blood at initial diagnosis, before any treatment.

Clinical symptoms, serum thyroxine and TRAb, thyroid ultrasound and orbital computed tomography were used for the diagnoses. Amplification targeted TCR beta CDR3 regions from RNA transcripts. HTBI primers were the set used in a first-round RT-PCR of the TCR CDR3. TCRdb reprocessed the multiplex PCR reads via MiXCR and lists one record per CDR3 protein. The table shows hundreds of thousands of distinct CDR3 sequences, with roughly an eighth occurring only once. CDR1 KGHSH and CDR2 LQKENI come from the germline V gene. Between the trimmed V and J ends, which lost 3 bases and 2 bases, there was a span of 8 bases. The CDR3 sequence is 13 residues long.

The clonotype was recovered from a middle-aged man with Graves' ophthalmopathy. Sequenced input: blood. The chain links TRBV18 to TRBJ2-7; D is undetermined. CDR3 nucleotides: TGTGCCAGCTCACCCCCCGAAACCTACGAGCAGTACTTC. Translating gives CASSPPETYEQYF.